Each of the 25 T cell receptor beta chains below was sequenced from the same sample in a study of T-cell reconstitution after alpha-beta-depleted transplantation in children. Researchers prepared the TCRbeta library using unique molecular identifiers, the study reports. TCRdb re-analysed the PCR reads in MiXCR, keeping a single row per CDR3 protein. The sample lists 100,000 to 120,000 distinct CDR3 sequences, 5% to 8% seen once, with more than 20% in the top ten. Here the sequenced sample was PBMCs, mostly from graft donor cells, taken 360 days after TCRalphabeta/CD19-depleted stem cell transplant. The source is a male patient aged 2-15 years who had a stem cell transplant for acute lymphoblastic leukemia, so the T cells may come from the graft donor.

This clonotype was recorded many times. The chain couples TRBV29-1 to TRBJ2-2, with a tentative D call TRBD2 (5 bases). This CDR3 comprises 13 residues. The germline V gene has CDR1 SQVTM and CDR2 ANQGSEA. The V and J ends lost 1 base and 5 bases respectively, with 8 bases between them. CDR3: CSVEAGRTGELFF. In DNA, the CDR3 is TGCAGCGTTGAAGCGGGGAGAACCGGGGAGCTGTTTTTT.

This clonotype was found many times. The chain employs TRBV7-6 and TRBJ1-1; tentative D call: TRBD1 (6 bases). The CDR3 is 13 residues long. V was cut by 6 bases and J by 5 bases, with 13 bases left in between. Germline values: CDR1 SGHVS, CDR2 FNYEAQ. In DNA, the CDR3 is TGTGCCAGCAGGCGGACAGCCATGACTGAAGCTTTCTTT. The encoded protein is CASRRTAMTEAFF.

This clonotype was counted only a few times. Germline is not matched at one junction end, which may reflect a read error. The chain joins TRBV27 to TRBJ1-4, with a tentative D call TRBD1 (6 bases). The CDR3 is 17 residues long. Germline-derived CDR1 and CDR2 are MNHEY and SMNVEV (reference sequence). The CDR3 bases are TGTGCCAGCACCCCAAGTGCAGGGGAGGTAACTAACGAAAAACTGTTTTTT. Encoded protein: CASTPSAGEVTNEKLFF. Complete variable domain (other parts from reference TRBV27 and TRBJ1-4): EAQVTQNPRYLITVTGKKLTVTCSQNMNHEYMSWYRQDPGLGLRQIYYSMNVEVTDKGDVPEGYKVSRKEKRNFPLILESPSPNQTSLYFCASTPSAGEVTNEKLFFGSGTQLSVL.

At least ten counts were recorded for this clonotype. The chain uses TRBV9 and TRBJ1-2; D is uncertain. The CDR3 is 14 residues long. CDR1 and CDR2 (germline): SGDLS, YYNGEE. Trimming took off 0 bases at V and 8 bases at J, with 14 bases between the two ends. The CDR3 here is CASSVDARRVGYTF. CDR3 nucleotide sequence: TGTGCCAGCAGCGTAGACGCTCGAAGGGTCGGCTACACCTTC.

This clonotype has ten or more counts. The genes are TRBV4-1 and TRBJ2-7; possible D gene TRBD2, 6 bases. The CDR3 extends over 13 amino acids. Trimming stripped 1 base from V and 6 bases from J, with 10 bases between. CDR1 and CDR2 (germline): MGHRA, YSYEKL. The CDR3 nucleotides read TGCGCCAGCAGCCAAGCGGGGGAGAGCGAGCAGTACTTC. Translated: CASSQAGESEQYF.

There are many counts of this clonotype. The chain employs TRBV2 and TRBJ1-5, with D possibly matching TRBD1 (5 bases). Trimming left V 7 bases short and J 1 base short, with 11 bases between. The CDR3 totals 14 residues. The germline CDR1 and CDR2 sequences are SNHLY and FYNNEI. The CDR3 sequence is CASIGGASNQPQHF. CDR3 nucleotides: TGTGCCAGCATAGGAGGGGCGAGCAATCAGCCCCAGCATTTT. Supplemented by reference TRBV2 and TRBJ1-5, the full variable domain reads EPEVTQTPSHQVTQMGQEVILRCVPISNHLYFYWYRQILGQKVEFLVSFYNNEISEKSEIFDDQFSVERPDGSNFTLKIRSTKLEDSAMYFCASIGGASNQPQHFGDGTRLSIL.

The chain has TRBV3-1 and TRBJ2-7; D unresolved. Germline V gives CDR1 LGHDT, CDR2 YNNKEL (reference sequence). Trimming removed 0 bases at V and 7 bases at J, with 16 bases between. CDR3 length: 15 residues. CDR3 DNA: TGTGCCAGCAGCCAAGACAGCCTACACCCCCTAGAGCAGTACTTC. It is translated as CASSQDSLHPLEQYF.

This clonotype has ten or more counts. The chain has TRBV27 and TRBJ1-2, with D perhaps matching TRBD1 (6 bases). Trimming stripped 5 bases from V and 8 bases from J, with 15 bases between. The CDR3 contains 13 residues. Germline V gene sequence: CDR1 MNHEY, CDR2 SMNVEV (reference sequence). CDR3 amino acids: CASSLQGLEGYTF. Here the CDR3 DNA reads TGTGCCAGCAGTCTACAGGGCTTGGAGGGCTACACCTTC.

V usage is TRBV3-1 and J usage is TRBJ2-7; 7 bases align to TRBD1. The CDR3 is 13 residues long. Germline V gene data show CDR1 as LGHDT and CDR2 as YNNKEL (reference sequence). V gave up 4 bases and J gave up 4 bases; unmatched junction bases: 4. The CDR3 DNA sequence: TGTGCCAGCAGCCGAAGGGGGCTTTACGAGCAGTACTTC. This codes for CASSRRGLYEQYF.

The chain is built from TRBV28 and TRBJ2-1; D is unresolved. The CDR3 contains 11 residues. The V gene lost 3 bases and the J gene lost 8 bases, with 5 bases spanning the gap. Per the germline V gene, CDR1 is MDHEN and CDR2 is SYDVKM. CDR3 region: CASSLADEQFF. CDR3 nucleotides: TGTGCCAGCAGTTTGGCGGATGAGCAGTTCTTC. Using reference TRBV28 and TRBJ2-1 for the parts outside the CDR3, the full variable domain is DVKVTQSSRYLVKRTGEKVFLECVQDMDHENMFWYRQDPGLGLRLIYFSYDVKMKEKGDIPEGYSVSREKKERFSLILESASTNQTSMYLCASSLADEQFFGPGTRLTVL.

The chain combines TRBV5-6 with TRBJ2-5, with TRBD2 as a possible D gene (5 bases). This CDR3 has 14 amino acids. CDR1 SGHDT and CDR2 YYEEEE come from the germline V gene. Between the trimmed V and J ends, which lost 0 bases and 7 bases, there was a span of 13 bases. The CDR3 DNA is TGTGCCAGCAGCTTGGCCCCGGGATTGAGGACCCAGTACTTC. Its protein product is CASSLAPGLRTQYF.

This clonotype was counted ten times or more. The CDR3 DNA is TGTGCTAGTAGTTCCAGTTCCTTTTACGAGCAGTACTTC. It is translated as CASSSSSFYEQYF. This rearrangement joins TRBV12-5 to TRBJ2-7, with D unresolved. The CDR3 runs to 13 residues. Trimming removed 8 bases at V and 4 bases at J, with 15 bases between. Looked up from germline, CDR1 is LGHNT and CDR2 is FRNRAP.

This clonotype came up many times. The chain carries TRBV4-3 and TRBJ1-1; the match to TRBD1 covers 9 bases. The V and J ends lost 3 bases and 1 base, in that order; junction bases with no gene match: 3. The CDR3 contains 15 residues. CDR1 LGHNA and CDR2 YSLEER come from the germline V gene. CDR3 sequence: CASSHWTGENTEAFF. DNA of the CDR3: TGCGCCAGCAGCCACTGGACAGGGGAGAACACTGAAGCTTTCTTT.

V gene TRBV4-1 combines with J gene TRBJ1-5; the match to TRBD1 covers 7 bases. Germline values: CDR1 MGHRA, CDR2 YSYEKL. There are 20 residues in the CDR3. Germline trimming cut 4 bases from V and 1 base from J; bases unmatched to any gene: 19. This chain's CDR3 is CASSPRGEGARGESNQPQHF. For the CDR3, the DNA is TGCGCCAGCAGCCCACGCGGGGAGGGGGCAAGGGGCGAGAGCAATCAGCCCCAGCATTTT.

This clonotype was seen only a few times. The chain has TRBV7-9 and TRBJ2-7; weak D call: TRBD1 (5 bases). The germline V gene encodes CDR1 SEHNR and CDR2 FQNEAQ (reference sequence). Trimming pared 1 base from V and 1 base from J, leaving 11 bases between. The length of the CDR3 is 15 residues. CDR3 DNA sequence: TGTGCCAGCAGCTTAGGCGCCAGGGCGTCCTACGAGCAGTACTTC. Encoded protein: CASSLGARASYEQYF.

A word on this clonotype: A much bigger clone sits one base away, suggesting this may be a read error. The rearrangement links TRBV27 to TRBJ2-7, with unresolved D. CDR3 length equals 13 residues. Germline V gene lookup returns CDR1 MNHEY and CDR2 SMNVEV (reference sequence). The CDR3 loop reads CTSSLLGSYEQYF. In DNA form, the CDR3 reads TGTACCAGCAGTTTATTGGGGTCCTACGAGCAGTACTTC.

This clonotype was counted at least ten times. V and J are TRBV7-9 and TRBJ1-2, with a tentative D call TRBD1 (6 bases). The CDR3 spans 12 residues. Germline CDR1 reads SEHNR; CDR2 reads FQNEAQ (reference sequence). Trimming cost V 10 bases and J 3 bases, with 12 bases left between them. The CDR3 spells CAIPQGHYGYTF. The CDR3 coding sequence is TGTGCCATCCCCCAGGGGCACTATGGCTACACCTTC.

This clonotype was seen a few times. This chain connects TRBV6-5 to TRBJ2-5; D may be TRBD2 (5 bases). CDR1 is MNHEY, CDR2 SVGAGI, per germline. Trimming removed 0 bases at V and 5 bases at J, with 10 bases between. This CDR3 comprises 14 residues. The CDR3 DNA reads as TGTGCCAGCAGTTACTCGAGAGGGAAGGAGACCCAGTACTTC. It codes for CASSYSRGKETQYF.

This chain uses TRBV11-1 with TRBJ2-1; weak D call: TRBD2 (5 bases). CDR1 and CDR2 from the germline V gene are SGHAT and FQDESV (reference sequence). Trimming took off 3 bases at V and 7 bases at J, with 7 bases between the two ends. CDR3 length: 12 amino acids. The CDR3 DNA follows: TGTGCCAGCAGCTTTAGCGAGAATGAGCAGTTCTTC. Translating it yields CASSFSENEQFF.

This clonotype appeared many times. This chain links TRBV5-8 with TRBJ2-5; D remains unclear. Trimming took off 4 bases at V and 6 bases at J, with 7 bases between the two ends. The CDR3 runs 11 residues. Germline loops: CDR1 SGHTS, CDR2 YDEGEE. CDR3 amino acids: CASSDGQTQYF. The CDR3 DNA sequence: TGTGCCAGCAGCGATGGACAGACCCAGTACTTC.

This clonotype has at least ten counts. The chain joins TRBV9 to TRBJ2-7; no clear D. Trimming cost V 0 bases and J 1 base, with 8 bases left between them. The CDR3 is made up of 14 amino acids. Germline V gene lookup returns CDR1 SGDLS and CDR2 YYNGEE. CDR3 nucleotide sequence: TGTGCCAGCAGCGTAGAAGGACGGTCCTACGAGCAGTACTTC. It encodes CASSVEGRSYEQYF.

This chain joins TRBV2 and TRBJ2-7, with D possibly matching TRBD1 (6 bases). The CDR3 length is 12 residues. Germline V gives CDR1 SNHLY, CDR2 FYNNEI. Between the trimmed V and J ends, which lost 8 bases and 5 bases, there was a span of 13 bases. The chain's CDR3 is CASVNQGNEQYF. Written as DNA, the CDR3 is TGTGCCAGCGTGAATCAGGGGAACGAGCAGTACTTC.

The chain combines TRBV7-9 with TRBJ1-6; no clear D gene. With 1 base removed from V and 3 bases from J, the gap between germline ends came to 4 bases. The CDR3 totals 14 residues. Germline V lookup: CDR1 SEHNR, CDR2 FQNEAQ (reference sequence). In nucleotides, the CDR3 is TGTGCCAGCAGCTTAGGGGGCTATAATTCACCCCTCCACTTT. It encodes CASSLGGYNSPLHF.

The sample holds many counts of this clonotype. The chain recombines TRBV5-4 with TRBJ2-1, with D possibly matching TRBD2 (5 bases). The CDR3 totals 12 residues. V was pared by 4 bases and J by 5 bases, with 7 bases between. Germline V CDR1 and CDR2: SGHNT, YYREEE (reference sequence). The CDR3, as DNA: TGTGCCAGCAGCGAGGGAGACAATGAGCAGTTCTTC. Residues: CASSEGDNEQFF.

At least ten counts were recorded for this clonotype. The DNA for the CDR3 is TGTGCCAGCAGTTCCCCGGGACTAGCGAGCGAGCAGTTCTTC. Residues: CASSSPGLASEQFF. The chain links TRBV27 to TRBJ2-1, with 10 bases matching TRBD2. Germline V CDR1 and CDR2: MNHEY, SMNVEV (reference sequence). The CDR3 runs to 14 residues. The V and J ends lost 4 bases and 10 bases, in that order; junction bases with no gene match: 7.